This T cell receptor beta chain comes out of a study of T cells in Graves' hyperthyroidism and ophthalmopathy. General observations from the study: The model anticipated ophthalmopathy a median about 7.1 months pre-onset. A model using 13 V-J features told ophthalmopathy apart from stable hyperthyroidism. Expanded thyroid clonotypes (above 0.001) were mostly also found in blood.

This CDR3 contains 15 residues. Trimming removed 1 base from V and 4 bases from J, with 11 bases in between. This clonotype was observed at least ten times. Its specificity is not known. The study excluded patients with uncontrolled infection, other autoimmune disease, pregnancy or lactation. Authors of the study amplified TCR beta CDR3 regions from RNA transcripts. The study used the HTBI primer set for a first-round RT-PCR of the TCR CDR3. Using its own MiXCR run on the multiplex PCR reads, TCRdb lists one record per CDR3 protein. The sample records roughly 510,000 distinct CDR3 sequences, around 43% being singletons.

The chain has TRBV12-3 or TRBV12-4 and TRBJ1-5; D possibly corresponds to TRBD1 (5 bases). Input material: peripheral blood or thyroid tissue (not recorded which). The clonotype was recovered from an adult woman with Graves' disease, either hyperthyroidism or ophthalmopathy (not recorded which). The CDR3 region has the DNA TGTGCCAGCAGTTTAGGCCCCCAGGGAAATCAGCCCCAGCATTTT. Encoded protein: CASSLGPQGNQPQHF.